Presented here are 24 T cell receptor beta chains from one specimen sequenced in a study of regulatory T cells in long-lasting Graves disease. This sample's time point: persistent/refractory GD, antithyroid drugs over 5 years with positive TRAb. The TCR library used RNA extracted from PBMCs. Sequencing libraries for TCR beta were prepared with iRepertoire HTBI primers and Arm-PCR of CDR3 regions. TCRdb analysed the multiplex PCR reads with MiXCR anew, one entry per CDR3 protein. The sample includes more than 350,000 distinct CDR3 sequences, around a fifth seen only once; the top ten take over 11%. This specimen consisted of peripheral blood mononuclear cells (PBMCs), obtained when the disease was refractory, from a patient treated with antithyroid drugs. These receptors were obtained from a female donor with Graves disease.

This CDR3 reads CASTGRAGVIYNEQFF. For the CDR3, the DNA is TGTGCCAGTACCGGACGAGCGGGAGTAATTTACAATGAGCAGTTCTTC. The V call is TRBV19, the J call TRBJ2-1; 8 positions agree with TRBD2. The V gene's germline CDR1 is LNHDA and CDR2 SQIVND (reference sequence). The junction had 12 bases not matched to a gene; V was cut back by 7 bases and J by 4 bases. CDR3 length equals 16 residues.

This clonotype was seen only once. This sequence may be a read error, since a much larger clone differs from it by one base. This sequence joins TRBV6-1 and TRBJ2-7, with D hard to call. The CDR3 covers 12 residues. CDR1 and CDR2 (germline): MNHNS, SASEGT. V lost 8 bases, J lost 2 bases, and 10 bases lay in between. In DNA form, the CDR3 reads TGTGCCAGCCAACGAGTGGCCTACGAGCAGTACTTC. Its protein product is CASQRVAYEQYF.

This clonotype has at least ten counts. V gene TRBV2 combines with J gene TRBJ1-5, with D possibly being TRBD1 (6 bases). CDR1 and CDR2 (germline): SNHLY, FYNNEI. The CDR3 contains 14 residues. Trimming pared 4 bases from V and 7 bases from J, leaving 14 bases between. The CDR3 bases are TGTGCCAGCAGTGTAGGGGGGCCGGGGCAGCCCCAGCATTTT. As protein: CASSVGGPGQPQHF. The entire variable domain, with the rest obtained from reference TRBV2 and TRBJ1-5, is as follows: EPEVTQTPSHQVTQMGQEVILRCVPISNHLYFYWYRQILGQKVEFLVSFYNNEISEKSEIFDDQFSVERPDGSNFTLKIRSTKLEDSAMYFCASSVGGPGQPQHFGDGTRLSIL.

The rearrangement joins TRBV2 to TRBJ1-6; D possibly corresponds to TRBD1 (5 bases). The CDR3 spans 14 residues. CDR1 SNHLY and CDR2 FYNNEI come from the germline V gene. The V and J ends lost 4 bases and 14 bases respectively, with 18 bases between them. CDR3 sequence: CASSGFGDLLSLHF. The CDR3 bases are TGTGCCAGCAGTGGATTCGGGGACCTTTTGTCCCTCCACTTT.

The V and J genes are TRBV10-1 and TRBJ2-3; TRBD2 agrees at 10 bases. The germline V gene encodes CDR1 WNHNN and CDR2 SYGVQD (reference sequence). The V and J ends lost 5 bases and 2 bases, in that order; junction bases with no gene match: 16. This CDR3 is 19 amino acids long. The CDR3 DNA sequence: TGCGCCAGCAGTTCTAGCGGGAGATCGGGAGTAATGCACACAGATACGCAGTATTTT. As protein: CASSSSGRSGVMHTDTQYF.

The chain combines TRBV15 with TRBJ2-6; weak D call: TRBD2 (5 bases). Trimming cost V 1 base and J 0 bases, with 7 bases left between them. The CDR3 runs 16 residues. CDR1 LNHNV and CDR2 YYDKDF come from the germline V gene (reference sequence). This CDR3 is CATSRVGGSGANVLTF. CDR3 nucleotide sequence: TGTGCCACCAGCAGAGTTGGAGGCTCTGGGGCCAACGTCCTGACTTTC. Based on the CDR3 plus reference TRBV15 and TRBJ2-6, the full variable domain is DAMVIQNPRYQVTQFGKPVTLSCSQTLNHNVMYWYQQKSSQAPKLLFHYYDKDFNNEADTPDNFQSRRPNTSFCFLDIRSPGLGDTAMYLCATSRVGGSGANVLTFGAGSRLTVL.

The chain couples TRBV28 to TRBJ2-2; 10 bases match TRBD1. The germline gives CDR1 MDHEN, CDR2 SYDVKM. CDR3 length equals 16 residues. V gave up 5 bases and J gave up 5 bases; unmatched junction bases: 8. CDR3 amino acids: CASSAGTGVDTGELFF. The CDR3, as DNA: TGTGCCAGCAGTGCCGGGACAGGGGTGGATACCGGGGAGCTGTTTTTT. Full variable domain (rest looked up from reference TRBV28 and TRBJ2-2): DVKVTQSSRYLVKRTGEKVFLECVQDMDHENMFWYRQDPGLGLRLIYFSYDVKMKEKGDIPEGYSVSREKKERFSLILESASTNQTSMYLCASSAGTGVDTGELFFGEGSRLTVL.

This rearrangement joins TRBV5-4 to TRBJ2-1; D remains ambiguous. Germline CDR1 and CDR2: SGHNT and YYREEE (reference sequence). This CDR3 region has 12 residues. Between the trimmed V and J ends, which lost 1 base and 7 bases, there was a span of 6 bases. This CDR3 reads CASSLQANEQFF. CDR3 coding DNA: TGTGCCAGCAGCTTGCAGGCTAATGAGCAGTTCTTC.

This clonotype was recorded a few times. The J gene is TRBJ1-2, the V gene TRBV28; 10 positions match TRBD1. Losses at the gene ends were 3 bases for V and 8 bases for J; bases not matched to a gene: 3. Germline lookup yields CDR1 MDHEN and CDR2 SYDVKM. This CDR3 spans 13 amino acids. In DNA, the CDR3 is TGTGCCAGCAGTTTCGGGACAGGGGAAGGCTACACCTTC. Amino acid sequence: CASSFGTGEGYTF.

This clonotype has a handful of counts. CDR3 DNA: TGTGCCAGCAGCCCTCGGACAGGGGCGAGCGAGCAGTACTTC. This gives the protein CASSPRTGASEQYF. The chain employs TRBV9 and TRBJ2-7, with TRBD1 matching over 9 bases. V lost 4 bases, J lost 6 bases, and 8 bases stayed unmatched. CDR1 and CDR2 (germline): SGDLS, YYNGEE. The CDR3 length is 14 residues. The complete variable domain, with remaining parts taken from reference TRBV9 and TRBJ2-7, reads DSGVTQTPKHLITATGQRVTLRCSPRSGDLSVYWYQQSLDQGLQFLIQYYNGEERAKGNILERFSAQQFPDLHSELNLSSLELGDSALYFCASSPRTGASEQYFGPGTRLTVT.

This clonotype was picked up one time. The chain employs TRBV3-1 and TRBJ2-3; 9 bases agree with TRBD2. The CDR3 extends over 17 amino acids. J was trimmed by 0 bases and V by 4 bases; bases with no gene match: 8. Per the germline V gene, CDR1 is LGHDT and CDR2 is YNNKEL (reference sequence). In nucleotides, the CDR3 is TGTGCCAGCAGCCCGAAGATCACTAGCGGGAGCACAGATACGCAGTATTTT. The encoded protein is CASSPKITSGSTDTQYF.

This sequence joins TRBV29-1 and TRBJ1-1; possible D gene TRBD1, 6 bases. The CDR3 has 13 residues. Per germline, CDR1 SQVTM and CDR2 ANQGSEA. V gave up 6 bases and J gave up 5 bases, with 16 bases separating them. The CDR3: CSVVGGGWTEAFF. The CDR3 nucleotides are TGCAGCGTCGTCGGCGGGGGCTGGACTGAAGCTTTCTTT.

J is TRBJ2-2 and V is TRBV6-6; TRBD1 might be the D (8 bases). CDR3 length: 19 residues. V shed 0 bases and J shed 5 bases, with 22 bases lying between them. The germline gives CDR1 MNHNY, CDR2 SVGAGI (reference sequence). CDR3 loop: CASSYSSGVTGGGTGELFF. CDR3 nucleotides: TGTGCCAGCAGTTACTCGAGCGGAGTAACAGGGGGGGGAACCGGGGAGCTGTTTTTT.

This clonotype was seen a handful of times. V is TRBV7-9 and J is TRBJ1-2, with no clear D. The CDR3 totals 12 residues. The V gene lost 8 bases and the J gene lost 6 bases, with 13 bases spanning the gap. The germline V gene encodes CDR1 SEHNR and CDR2 FQNEAQ (reference sequence). The CDR3 is CASEPLTDGYTF. CDR3 DNA sequence: TGTGCCAGCGAACCTTTGACGGATGGCTACACCTTC.

This clonotype was recorded a few times. The rearrangement uses TRBV12-3 or TRBV12-4 and TRBJ2-3; 11 positions match TRBD2. The CDR3 covers 11 residues. Unmatched junction bases numbered 8, after V lost 10 bases and J lost 14 bases. CDR3: CATQLAGALYF. The CDR3, as DNA: TGTGCCACCCAACTAGCGGGAGCATTGTATTTT.

This clonotype was recorded a few times. The rearrangement joins TRBV9 to TRBJ1-1; unclear D gene. The V end lost 4 bases, the J end lost 2 bases, and 15 bases lay between the germline ends. Germline values: CDR1 SGDLS, CDR2 YYNGEE. The CDR3 contains 15 residues. CDR3 residues: CASSPSSGINTEAFF. CDR3 nucleotide sequence: TGTGCCAGCAGCCCCTCTTCCGGAATAAACACTGAAGCTTTCTTT.

The rearrangement joins TRBV10-3 to TRBJ1-4; 8 bases match TRBD1. With V trimmed by 5 bases and J by 2 bases, 10 bases remained unmatched. Germline assignment: CDR1 ENHRY and CDR2 SYGVKD. CDR3 length: 17 amino acids. The CDR3 DNA reads TGTGCCATCAGTAGAGCTGGGGGACAGGTTACTAATGAAAAACTGTTTTTT. It codes for CAISRAGGQVTNEKLFF.

This clonotype was recorded many times. The rearrangement links TRBV11-2 to TRBJ2-7, with 8 bases matching TRBD1. CDR1 is SGHAT and CDR2 is FQNNGV in the germline V gene. With V trimmed by 4 bases and J by 4 bases, 6 bases remained unmatched. The CDR3 covers 14 residues. In nucleotides, the CDR3 is TGTGCCAGCAGCTCCTACAGGGGGAGGTACGAGCAGTACTTC. It codes for CASSSYRGRYEQYF.

The V and J genes are TRBV18 and TRBJ2-7; D perhaps matches TRBD2 (5 bases). Looked up from germline, CDR1 is KGHSH and CDR2 is LQKENI. The CDR3 sequence is 15 residues long. The V end lost 0 bases, the J end lost 4 bases, and 13 bases lay between the germline ends. CDR3 sequence (DNA): TGTGCCAGCTCACCACCTAGCGCGACGTGGTACGAGCAGTACTTC. Its translation is CASSPPSATWYEQYF.

This clonotype was picked up many times. The J gene is TRBJ2-7, the V gene TRBV28, with D uncertain. Trimming took 10 bases from V and 3 from J, leaving 13 bases between them. Germline loops: CDR1 MDHEN, CDR2 SYDVKM. The CDR3 spans 12 residues. The CDR3 coding sequence is TGTGCCACCGCGCCCAGGATCTACGAGCAGTACTTC. It specifies CATAPRIYEQYF. The complete variable domain, with remaining parts taken from reference TRBV28 and TRBJ2-7, reads DVKVTQSSRYLVKRTGEKVFLECVQDMDHENMFWYRQDPGLGLRLIYFSYDVKMKEKGDIPEGYSVSREKKERFSLILESASTNQTSMYLCATAPRIYEQYFGPGTRLTVT.

For this clonotype: A clone one base away is much larger, so this may be a read error. The chain joins TRBV5-1 to TRBJ1-1, with D perhaps TRBD1 (5 bases). The germline gives CDR1 SGHRS, CDR2 YFSETQ. The CDR3 covers 15 residues. CDR3 sequence reads: CACSWEPGGSTEAFF. CDR3 nucleotides: TGCGCCTGCAGCTGGGAACCGGGGGGGTCCACTGAAGCTTTCTTT.

The V call is TRBV5-4, the J call TRBJ2-2; D not certain. The germline V gene has CDR1 SGHNT and CDR2 YYREEE (reference sequence). The V gene lost 0 bases and the J gene lost 0 bases, with 9 bases spanning the gap. The CDR3 contains 16 residues. The chain's CDR3 is CASSLVATSNTGELFF. The CDR3 DNA reads TGTGCCAGCAGCTTGGTGGCGACTTCGAACACCGGGGAGCTGTTTTTT. Using reference TRBV5-4 and TRBJ2-2 for the parts outside the CDR3, the full variable domain is ETGVTQSPTHLIKTRGQQVTLRCSSQSGHNTVSWYQQALGQGPQFIFQYYREEENGRGNFPPRFSGLQFPNYSSELNVNALELDDSALYLCASSLVATSNTGELFFGEGSRLTVL.

This clonotype came up a few times. The chain combines TRBV2 with TRBJ2-1; 7 bases are a match to TRBD2. Losses at the gene ends were 5 bases for V and 4 bases for J; bases not matched to a gene: 11. Germline lookup yields CDR1 SNHLY and CDR2 FYNNEI. CDR3 size: 16 residues. CDR3 residues: CASSLLFSGFYNEQFF. The CDR3 DNA reads as TGTGCCAGCAGTTTGCTGTTTAGCGGGTTTTACAATGAGCAGTTCTTC.

The chain joins TRBV24-1 to TRBJ2-2; weak D call: TRBD2 (7 bases). Germline-derived CDR1 and CDR2 are KGHDR and SFDVKD. The CDR3 length is 15 residues. V was shortened by 7 bases and J by 4 bases, with 15 bases between the two germline ends. Here the CDR3 reads CATSERRGATGELFF. CDR3 in DNA: TGTGCCACCAGCGAACGTCGGGGGGCCACCGGGGAGCTGTTTTTT.